This T cell receptor beta chain was identified during a study of tumor and adjacent non-tumor tissue in lung cancer. For the study at large: Samples averaged about 3.8 million productive TCRbeta reads each.

This sample's RNA came from whole unsorted tissue. Chemotherapy-naive patients with new lung cancer underwent thoracic surgery in China, August–late 2014. Study results and caveats: Tumor TCR diversity, when higher, was linked to shorter survival.

The CDR3 has 15 amino acids. CDR1 is MDHEN and CDR2 is SYDVKM in the germline V gene. A modified ARM-PCR protocol with three rounds of nested PCR amplified TCRbeta. A single record per CDR3 protein comes from TCRdb applying MiXCR to the multiplex PCR reads. Among about 78,000 distinct CDR3 sequences listed, approximately 79% were seen once. A note on this clonotype: What it binds is not known. A junction end diverges from the germline sequence, so it may reflect a read error.

This rearrangement joins TRBV28 to TRBJ1-1; D may be TRBD1 (5 bases). The sequencing sample was made of lung tumor tissue. This receptor was taken from a woman aged 45-65 years with non-small cell lung cancer. The CDR3 nucleotides read TGCGCCAGCAGTTTATCATGGACACGGGCAACTGAAGCTTTCTTT. It encodes CASSLSWTRATEAFF.